Sequencing of this T cell receptor (beta chain) was carried out in a study of blood T cell repertoires in COVID-19. Study-level background: Specimens from acute and convalescent COVID-19 originated in the United States, Italy and Spain. Sample material is recorded as cDNA or gDNA derived from T cells, B-cell-depleted T cells, or PBMCs.

In the source study's methods: Estimates of nucleated cell counts were drawn from the amplification of reference gene primers. Only in-frame clones appear in the TCRdb table, and some are missing; sequencing was by immunoSEQ multiplex PCR. V, J and clone size were drawn from that table, and D and trimming were deduced from the DNA. The sample gives approximately 190,000 clones, over 75% of which show up once; roughly 5.6% is in the top ten. There are 12 residues in the CDR3. CDR1 is DFQATT, CDR2 SNEGSKA, per germline (reference sequence). V was cut by 3 bases and J by 6 bases, with 9 bases left in between.

The source is a woman in her 40s who had recovered from COVID-19. The genes are TRBV20-1 and TRBJ1-3; weak D call: TRBD1 (6 bases). Material: peripheral blood. In DNA, the CDR3 is TGCAGTGCTAGTCAGGGGATAAACACCATATATTTT. As protein: CSASQGINTIYF.